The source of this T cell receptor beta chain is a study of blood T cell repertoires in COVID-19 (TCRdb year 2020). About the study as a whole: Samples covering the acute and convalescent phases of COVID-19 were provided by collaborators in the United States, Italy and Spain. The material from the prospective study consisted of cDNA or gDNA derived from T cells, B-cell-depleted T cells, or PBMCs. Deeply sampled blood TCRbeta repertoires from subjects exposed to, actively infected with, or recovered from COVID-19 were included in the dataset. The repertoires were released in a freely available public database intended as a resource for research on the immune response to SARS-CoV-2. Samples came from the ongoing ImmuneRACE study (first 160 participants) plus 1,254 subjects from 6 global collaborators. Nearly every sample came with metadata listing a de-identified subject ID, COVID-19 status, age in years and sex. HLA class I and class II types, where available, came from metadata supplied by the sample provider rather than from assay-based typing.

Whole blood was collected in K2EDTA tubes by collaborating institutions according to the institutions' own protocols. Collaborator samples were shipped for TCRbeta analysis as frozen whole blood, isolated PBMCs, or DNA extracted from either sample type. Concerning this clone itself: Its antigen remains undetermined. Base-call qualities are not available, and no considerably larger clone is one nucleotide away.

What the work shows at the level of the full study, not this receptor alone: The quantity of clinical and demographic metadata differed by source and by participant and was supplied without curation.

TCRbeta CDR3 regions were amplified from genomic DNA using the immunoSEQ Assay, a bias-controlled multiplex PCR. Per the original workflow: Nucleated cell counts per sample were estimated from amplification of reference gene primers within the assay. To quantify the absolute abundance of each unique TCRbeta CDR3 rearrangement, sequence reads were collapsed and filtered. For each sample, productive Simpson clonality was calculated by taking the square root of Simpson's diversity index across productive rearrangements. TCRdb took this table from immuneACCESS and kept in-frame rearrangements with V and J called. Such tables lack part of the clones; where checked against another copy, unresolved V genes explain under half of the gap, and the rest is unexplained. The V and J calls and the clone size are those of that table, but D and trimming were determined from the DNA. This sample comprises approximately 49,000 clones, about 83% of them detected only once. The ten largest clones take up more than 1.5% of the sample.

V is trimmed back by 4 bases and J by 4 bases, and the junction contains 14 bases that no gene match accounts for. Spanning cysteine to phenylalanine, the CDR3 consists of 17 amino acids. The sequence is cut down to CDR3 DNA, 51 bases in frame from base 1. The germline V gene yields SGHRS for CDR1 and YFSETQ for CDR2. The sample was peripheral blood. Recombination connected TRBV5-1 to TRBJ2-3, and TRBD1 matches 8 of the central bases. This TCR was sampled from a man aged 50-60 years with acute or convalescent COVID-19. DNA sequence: TGCGCCAGCAGCCAAAACAGGGGGTTTCCACTGTCAGATACGCAGTATTTT. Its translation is CASSQNRGFPLSDTQYF. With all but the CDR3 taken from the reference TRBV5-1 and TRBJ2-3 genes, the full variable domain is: KAGVTQTPRYLIKTRGQQVTLSCSPISGHRSVSWYQQTPGQGLQFLFEYFSETQRNKGNFPGRFSGRQFSNSRSEMNVSTLELGDSALYLCASSQNRGFPLSDTQYFGPGTRLTVL.